The entry below describes one T cell receptor beta chain. What antigen it recognizes has not been identified. No quality values exist for individual bases; no much larger clone is one base distant. Library preparation employed PCR. This sample was sequenced with an Illumina HiSeq 2500. To reduce PCR and sequencing biases, unique molecular identifiers were incorporated into the TCR beta cDNA libraries. Per 1 to 10 million input T cells, 500,000 or so cDNA molecules were obtained, such that each molecule approximated one T cell. The same protocol used for the earlier healthy control dataset was applied to prepare and sequence the patient libraries. Within a given batch, samples were prepared together, multiplexed and sequenced on the same HiSeq lane. As for the authors' bioinformatics: MIGEC was used to process the raw barcoded reads, and molecular identifier groups with only a single read were discarded before consensus assembly and CDR3 extraction. VDJtools was used for post-analysis of the clonotype tables, with diversity normalized by down-sampling every dataset to the smallest sample size. In repertoire overlap clustering, CDR3 amino acid sequences, but not nucleotide sequences, were matched to correct batch-related cross-sample contamination. TCRdb reworked the public reads: Q25 trimming with fastp, MiXCR clone assembly, productive beta chains retained. Entries are consolidated by CDR3 protein sequence, retaining the most common genes and DNA. TCRdb, not the original authors, processed these V and J calls. The sample table records hundreds of thousands of distinct CDR3 sequences; around 64% of these occur just once. The ten largest clones capture 11% of the sample.

The sample originates from a study of post-analysis software for immune sequencing data (dated by TCRdb to 2013 to 2016). In the study overall: The recorded disease courses included relapsing-remitting, secondary progressive and progressive-relapsing multiple sclerosis, and some patients had no subtype annotation. A subset of samples was prepared in parallel using single-end sample barcoding, then pooled and co-amplified after Illumina adapter ligation. The multiple sclerosis patient repertoires were compared with 11 previously published healthy control repertoires from donors aged roughly 6 to 25 years. Findings and caveats that apply to the study as a whole: Direct clustering with F measure showed strong co-clustering of samples prepared in the same batch, prompting a batch-effect correction. Patients showed significantly higher frequencies than controls for five TRBV segments, among them TRBV5-6, TRBV5-1 and TRBV20-1. The multiple sclerosis patient group was slightly younger than the control group. Normalized Chao1 diversity was significantly lower in multiple sclerosis patients than controls, suggesting substantial peripheral T-cell clonal expansion.

Cut back by 6 bases and 11 bases, the V and J ends lie 17 bases apart. The CDR3, from cysteine to phenylalanine, totals 13 residues. CDR3 DNA only is kept here, 39 bases in frame from base 1. The germline V gene yields MNHEY for CDR1 and SVGAGI for CDR2. To demonstrate the VDJtools post-analysis software, TCR beta repertoires were profiled from the peripheral blood of 10 to 15 young patients with multiple sclerosis. The patients with multiple sclerosis were children and adolescents between roughly 6 and 17 years of age. The chain is encoded by TRBV6-5 joined to TRBJ1-5, with the D gene not confidently named. The specimen sequenced was blood. This receptor was taken from a girl between 2 and 10 years old with multiple sclerosis. The CDR3 protein sequence reads: CASRPVREGAQHF. The DNA reads as follows: TGTGCCAGCAGACCCGTCCGGGAGGGAGCCCAGCATTTT.